The source of this T cell receptor (beta chain) is a study of response to subunit inactivated influenza vaccine. V dropped 5 bases and J dropped 4 bases, with 6 bases sitting between them. Germline values: CDR1 MDHEN, CDR2 SYDVKM. This CDR3 region has 11 residues. TCRdb passed the RT-PCR reads through MiXCR, listing each CDR3 protein once. Found here are about 650,000 distinct CDR3 sequences, around 15% of them singletons; the top ten hold 7.5% to 8%. This clonotype was seen at least ten times. Its target is unknown. General observations from the study: With each seasonal influenza vaccination, the authors suggested, few new T cells are recruited.

This sample comprised PBMCs from blood, obtained 14 to 15 days before vaccination. The chain uses TRBV28 and TRBJ2-7; D possibly corresponds to TRBD1 (6 bases). This sequence originates from a man aged 45-65 years who received an inactivated influenza vaccine. CDR3 DNA sequence: TGTGCCAGCAGTACAGGGTACGAGCAGTACTTC. Its translation is CASSTGYEQYF.